The present T cell receptor (beta chain) was sequenced within a study of cytomegalovirus exposure and HLA in healthy donors. Per germline, CDR1 SGHRS and CDR2 YFSETQ. This CDR3 has 14 residues. The ends were cut back, 2 bases at V and 8 bases at J, with 14 bases in the middle. This clone was detected only once. The antigen remains undetermined. This PCR relied on a set of 60 Vbeta primers and 13 Jbeta primers. TCRdb's table, derived via immunoSEQ multiplex PCR, lists solely in-frame clones and lacks some. Of some 190,000 clones in the sample, around four fifths were seen once. General observations from the study: A later analysis reportedly found fewer N-insertions in an Asian-associated ancestry cluster than the roughly 680-donor mean. What was likely a sequencing artifact was a cluster of highly shared sequence variants. In an earlier analysis, about 90% or about 30%: the productive usage of most TCR beta V segments. On later analysis, the bulk of CMV-associated TCR beta chains appeared to be HLA-restricted.

Sequenced sample: PBMCs. This chain uses TRBV5-1 with TRBJ2-1; D is unresolved. The receptor was isolated from a boy aged 2-15 years in good health and CMV-seronegative. The CDR3 nucleotides read TGCGCCAGCAGCTTAAGGCCAGGATACGATGAGCAGTTCTTC. Its protein product is CASSLRPGYDEQFF. The full variable domain, with the rest looked up from reference TRBV5-1 and TRBJ2-1, is KAGVTQTPRYLIKTRGQQVTLSCSPISGHRSVSWYQQTPGQGLQFLFEYFSETQRNKGNFPGRFSGRQFSNSRSEMNVSTLELGDSALYLCASSLRPGYDEQFFGPGTRLTVL.